A selection of T cell receptor beta chains follows, all from one sample in a study of cytomegalovirus exposure and HLA in healthy donors. Sequencing was performed with immunoSEQ multiplex PCR; in TCRdb, only in-frame clones are kept and a portion is missing. Among about 120,000 clones, around 81% were seen once, and the ten largest hold around 1.3%. Sequencing used PBMCs. These receptors all come from a female donor in good health and CMV-seronegative. Both conserved end residues are part of each CDR3. Each record gives: D gene, V gene, clone size, J gene, CDR3 DNA, CDR3 protein. The D gene is left open where the match is weak. A row's size may be missing; if present it is once, few, many or a size class.

D gene: TRBD1
V gene: TRBV2
clone size: NA
J gene: TRBJ2-7
CDR3 DNA: TGTGCCAGCAGCAGGGACAGGGACTACGAGCAGTACTTC
CDR3 protein: CASSRDRDYEQYF

D gene: TRBD2
V gene: TRBV6-1
clone size: NA
J gene: TRBJ2-2
CDR3 DNA: TGTGCCAGCAGTTCTAGACTAGCGATCACCGGGGAGCTGTTTTTT
CDR3 protein: CASSSRLAITGELFF

D gene: NA
V gene: TRBV9
clone size: NA
J gene: TRBJ1-4
CDR3 DNA: TGTGCCAGCAGCCTGGACGGGGCAACTAATGAAAAACTGTTTTTT
CDR3 protein: CASSLDGATNEKLFF

D gene: NA
V gene: TRBV10-2
clone size: NA
J gene: TRBJ2-7
CDR3 DNA: TGCGCCAGCAGTGGGTCCCTCGGCTACGAGCAGTACTTC
CDR3 protein: CASSGSLGYEQYF

D gene: NA
V gene: TRBV27
clone size: NA
J gene: TRBJ2-3
CDR3 DNA: TGTGCCAGCAGTGGACTCTATAGCACAGATACGCAGTATTTT
CDR3 protein: CASSGLYSTDTQYF

D gene: NA
V gene: TRBV6-6
clone size: NA
J gene: TRBJ1-1
CDR3 DNA: TGTGCCAGCAGTTACGAGGCGTTAACTGAAGCTTTCTTT
CDR3 protein: CASSYEALTEAFF

D gene: NA
V gene: TRBV29-1
clone size: NA
J gene: TRBJ2-4
CDR3 DNA: TGCAGCGACGGACGGGAGATTGGGCCCGCCAAAAACAGTCAGTACTTC
CDR3 protein: CSDGREIGPAKNSQYF

D gene: NA
V gene: TRBV5-1
clone size: NA
J gene: TRBJ2-3
CDR3 DNA: TGCGCCAGCAGCTTGCCCGCTAGCGCCACAGATACGCAGTATTTT
CDR3 protein: CASSLPASATDTQYF

D gene: TRBD1
V gene: TRBV27
clone size: NA
J gene: TRBJ1-1
CDR3 DNA: TGTGCCAGCAGATACAGGGGGTTTACTGAAGCTTTCTTT
CDR3 protein: CASRYRGFTEAFF

D gene: TRBD1
V gene: TRBV6-1
clone size: NA
J gene: TRBJ2-5
CDR3 DNA: TGTGCCAGCCGAGCGACAGGGTTGAAAGAGACCCAGTACTTC
CDR3 protein: CASRATGLKETQYF

D gene: NA
V gene: TRBV28
clone size: NA
J gene: TRBJ2-3
CDR3 DNA: TGTGCCAGCAGTTTAAAGAGCCCAGATACGCAGTATTTT
CDR3 protein: CASSLKSPDTQYF

D gene: TRBD1
V gene: TRBV5-1
clone size: NA
J gene: TRBJ2-2
CDR3 DNA: TGCGCCAGCAGCTTATTGACAGGGGCGAACACCGGGGAGCTGTTTTTT
CDR3 protein: CASSLLTGANTGELFF

D gene: NA
V gene: TRBV9
clone size: NA
J gene: TRBJ2-7
CDR3 DNA: TGTGCCAGCAGCGTAGGAGGAGCTGCCGCCTACGAGCAGTACTTC
CDR3 protein: CASSVGGAAAYEQYF

D gene: NA
V gene: TRBV28
clone size: NA
J gene: TRBJ1-2
CDR3 DNA: TGTGCCAGCAGTCTAGTCCTGTTGGATCGGGGTAACTATGGCTACACCTTC
CDR3 protein: CASSLVLLDRGNYGYTF

D gene: TRBD1
V gene: TRBV5-1
clone size: few
J gene: TRBJ2-7
CDR3 DNA: TGCGCCAGCAGCTTGGTGGCAGGGGGTTTCTACGAGCAGTACTTC
CDR3 protein: CASSLVAGGFYEQYF

D gene: NA
V gene: TRBV5-1
clone size: NA
J gene: TRBJ2-1
CDR3 DNA: TGCGCCAGCAGCTTTACAGGGATTAATGTCTTC
CDR3 protein: CASSFTGINVF

D gene: NA
V gene: TRBV6-4
clone size: NA
J gene: TRBJ2-7
CDR3 DNA: TGTGCCAGCAGCGCTAATGCCGGGAGACCTCCGTACGAGCAGTACTTC
CDR3 protein: CASSANAGRPPYEQYF

D gene: NA
V gene: TRBV5-1
clone size: NA
J gene: TRBJ2-1
CDR3 DNA: TGCGCCAGCAGCGAGGATAGCTCCTACAATGAGCAGTTCTTC
CDR3 protein: CASSEDSSYNEQFF

D gene: NA
V gene: TRBV6-5
clone size: NA
J gene: TRBJ1-2
CDR3 DNA: TGTGCCAGCAGTTACTTGACCGGGACAATAAATGGCTACACCTTC
CDR3 protein: CASSYLTGTINGYTF

D gene: TRBD1
V gene: TRBV30
clone size: few
J gene: TRBJ2-5
CDR3 DNA: TGTGCCTCAGGGGGAGAGACCCAGTACTTC
CDR3 protein: CASGGETQYF

D gene: TRBD1
V gene: TRBV9
clone size: NA
J gene: TRBJ2-2
CDR3 DNA: TGTGCCAGCAGCCCCTTTTCCACAGGGGGCATAACCGGGGAGCTGTTTTTT
CDR3 protein: CASSPFSTGGITGELFF

D gene: NA
V gene: TRBV28
clone size: NA
J gene: TRBJ2-5
CDR3 DNA: TGTGCCAGCAGTTTTCGGCAGGAAGAGACCCAGTACTTC
CDR3 protein: CASSFRQEETQYF

D gene: NA
V gene: TRBV5-4
clone size: NA
J gene: TRBJ2-5
CDR3 DNA: TGTGCCAGCAGCTTGCGAGGTACTGAGACCCAGTACTTC
CDR3 protein: CASSLRGTETQYF

D gene: NA
V gene: TRBV15
clone size: NA
J gene: TRBJ2-3
CDR3 DNA: TGTGCCACCAGCAGAGGGCAGGGTGGCACAGATACGCAGTATTTT
CDR3 protein: CATSRGQGGTDTQYF

D gene: NA
V gene: TRBV11-3
clone size: NA
J gene: TRBJ2-2
CDR3 DNA: TGTGCCAGCGGTACACGGGAGAGGGCCGGGGAGCTGTTTTTT
CDR3 protein: CASGTRERAGELFF

D gene: TRBD1
V gene: TRBV5-6
clone size: NA
J gene: TRBJ1-2
CDR3 DNA: TGTGCCAGCAGCTTGTACCCGGGACAGTGGCTCGGCTACACCTTC
CDR3 protein: CASSLYPGQWLGYTF

D gene: NA
V gene: TRBV27
clone size: NA
J gene: TRBJ1-2
CDR3 DNA: TGTGCCAGCAGTCCCATGGAGGGTTCGACTGGCTACACCTTC
CDR3 protein: CASSPMEGSTGYTF

D gene: NA
V gene: TRBV29-1
clone size: NA
J gene: TRBJ1-2
CDR3 DNA: TGCAGCGTTGAAGATCGCGGGACGGCCGATAAAGCGATTAACTATGGCTACACCTTC
CDR3 protein: CSVEDRGTADKAINYGYTF

D gene: TRBD1
V gene: TRBV7-2
clone size: NA
J gene: TRBJ2-2
CDR3 DNA: TGTGCCAGCAGCTTTGTGACAGGGCCCGGGGAGCTGTTTTTT
CDR3 protein: CASSFVTGPGELFF

D gene: NA
V gene: TRBV9
clone size: few
J gene: TRBJ2-3
CDR3 DNA: TGTGCCAGCAGCGACATCCTAGTCACAGATACGCAGTATTTT
CDR3 protein: CASSDILVTDTQYF

D gene: TRBD1
V gene: TRBV6-5
clone size: NA
J gene: TRBJ2-7
CDR3 DNA: TGTGCCAGCGGAAACGGGGACAGACAATACGAGCAGTACTTC
CDR3 protein: CASGNGDRQYEQYF

D gene: TRBD1
V gene: TRBV9
clone size: once
J gene: TRBJ1-6
CDR3 DNA: TGTGCCAGCAGCCGACAGGGGGAGGCGGCCCTCCACTTT
CDR3 protein: CASSRQGEAALHF

D gene: TRBD1
V gene: TRBV5-4
clone size: NA
J gene: TRBJ1-1
CDR3 DNA: TGTGCCAGCAGCTTGGCGGGGACAGTCGGGTCCACTGAAGCTTTCTTT
CDR3 protein: CASSLAGTVGSTEAFF

D gene: TRBD1
V gene: TRBV6-1
clone size: NA
J gene: TRBJ1-2
CDR3 DNA: TGTGCCAGCCGGGACAGGGGGCGAATTAACTATGGCTACACCTTC
CDR3 protein: CASRDRGRINYGYTF

D gene: NA
V gene: TRBV15
clone size: NA
J gene: TRBJ1-1
CDR3 DNA: TGTGCCACCAGCAGAAGAGCAGGGCGGACTGAAGCTTTCTTT
CDR3 protein: CATSRRAGRTEAFF

D gene: TRBD1
V gene: TRBV28
clone size: NA
J gene: TRBJ1-1
CDR3 DNA: TGTGCCAGCGATACGACAGGGACAGGCACTGAAGCTTTCTTT
CDR3 protein: CASDTTGTGTEAFF

D gene: TRBD1
V gene: TRBV6-1
clone size: NA
J gene: TRBJ1-1
CDR3 DNA: TGTGCCAGCAGTGTCGGGACAGGCGGGACTGAAGCTTTCTTT
CDR3 protein: CASSVGTGGTEAFF

D gene: NA
V gene: TRBV9
clone size: NA
J gene: TRBJ1-3
CDR3 DNA: TGTGCCAGCAGCGTAAGTGGGGGCACCTCTGGAAACACCATATATTTT
CDR3 protein: CASSVSGGTSGNTIYF

D gene: NA
V gene: TRBV14
clone size: NA
J gene: TRBJ2-7
CDR3 DNA: TGTGCCAGCAGCGACAGAACCTACGAGCAGTACTTC
CDR3 protein: CASSDRTYEQYF

D gene: TRBD1
V gene: TRBV27
clone size: few
J gene: TRBJ1-4
CDR3 DNA: TGTGCCAGCAGTTTGGTTCCGGGACAGGGGGGGGGAAATGAAAAACTGTTTTTT
CDR3 protein: CASSLVPGQGGGNEKLFF

D gene: TRBD1
V gene: TRBV5-1
clone size: NA
J gene: TRBJ2-1
CDR3 DNA: TGCGCCAGCAAGCTGGACAGGGGCACCTACAATGAGCAGTTCTTC
CDR3 protein: CASKLDRGTYNEQFF

D gene: TRBD2
V gene: TRBV11-2
clone size: NA
J gene: TRBJ2-6
CDR3 DNA: TGTGCCAGCAGCTTGGGGGGGGACGGGGCCAACGTCCTGACTTTC
CDR3 protein: CASSLGGDGANVLTF

D gene: TRBD2
V gene: TRBV11-1
clone size: NA
J gene: TRBJ2-7
CDR3 DNA: TGTGCCAGCAGCTTAGGACTAGCGGGAAACTACGAGCAGTACTTC
CDR3 protein: CASSLGLAGNYEQYF

D gene: TRBD1
V gene: TRBV5-1
clone size: NA
J gene: TRBJ2-5
CDR3 DNA: TGCGCCAGCAGCCACCGGACAGGGGCAGAGACCCAGTACTTC
CDR3 protein: CASSHRTGAETQYF

D gene: NA
V gene: TRBV5-1
clone size: once
J gene: TRBJ1-5
CDR3 DNA: TGCGCCAGCAGCGAGACAACGGATCAGCCCCAGCATTTT
CDR3 protein: CASSETTDQPQHF

D gene: TRBD1
V gene: TRBV28
clone size: once
J gene: TRBJ2-3
CDR3 DNA: TGTGCCAGCAGCCAGACAGGGAGCTACACAGATACGCAGTATTTT
CDR3 protein: CASSQTGSYTDTQYF

D gene: TRBD2
V gene: TRBV5-1
clone size: NA
J gene: TRBJ2-7
CDR3 DNA: TGCGCCAGCAGCCTTAGCGGGGGGGGACCCTACGAGCAGTACTTC
CDR3 protein: CASSLSGGGPYEQYF

D gene: NA
V gene: TRBV15
clone size: NA
J gene: TRBJ2-7
CDR3 DNA: TGTGCCACCAGCAGGGACCGGGACACCTTATACTTC
CDR3 protein: CATSRDRDTLYF

D gene: TRBD1
V gene: TRBV6-5
clone size: NA
J gene: TRBJ2-4
CDR3 DNA: TGTGCCAGCAGCGACGGACAGGAAAACATTCAGTACTTC
CDR3 protein: CASSDGQENIQYF

D gene: TRBD1
V gene: TRBV20-1
clone size: NA
J gene: TRBJ1-2
CDR3 DNA: TGCAGTGCTATGGACAGGGCTGAGGGCACCTTC
CDR3 protein: CSAMDRAEGTF